This is a list of T cell receptor beta chains from one sample in a study of cytomegalovirus exposure and HLA in healthy donors. TCRdb's copy holds only in-frame clones and misses some; the assay was immunoSEQ multiplex PCR. The profile covers 110,000 to 150,000 clones, with roughly 65% appearing a single time and around 4.2% taken by the ten largest. The sequenced material came from PBMCs. The receptors come from a man aged 60 to 69 in good health and CMV-seronegative. Each CDR3 is given with its conserved first and last residue. The D gene is left open where the match is weak. The size field is filled for only some rows; it gives once, few, many or a size class.

v_gene	abundance	j_gene	d_gene	CDR3aa	CDR3nt
TRBV6-1	-	TRBJ2-5	TRBD1	CASSAGTGAQETQYF	TGTGCCAGCAGCGCCGGGACAGGAGCCCAAGAGACCCAGTACTTC
TRBV6-4	-	TRBJ2-1	TRBD1	CASSPGQGAWDEQFF	TGTGCCAGCAGCCCGGGACAGGGGGCTTGGGATGAGCAGTTCTTC
TRBV7-9	-	TRBJ2-2	-	CASSLGRTNTGELFF	TGTGCCAGCAGCTTAGGCCGGACTAACACCGGGGAGCTGTTTTTT
TRBV10-2	once	TRBJ2-1	TRBD2	CASSAGLAGRDEQFF	TGCGCCAGCAGTGCGGGACTAGCGGGGAGGGATGAGCAGTTCTTC
TRBV7-2	-	TRBJ2-5	TRBD1	CATSLHRDRGETQYF	TGTGCCACCTCGTTACACCGGGACAGAGGGGAGACCCAGTACTTC
TRBV7-9	few	TRBJ1-6	-	CASSLAALGSLLHF	TGTGCCAGCAGCTTAGCAGCTCTGGGCTCTCTCCTCCACTTT
TRBV28	-	TRBJ2-7	-	CASSFGAGGMVEQYF	TGTGCCAGCAGTTTTGGGGCAGGGGGGATGGTCGAGCAGTACTTC
TRBV9	once	TRBJ1-1	-	CASSARDNWATEAFF	TGTGCCAGCAGCGCCCGGGACAACTGGGCCACTGAAGCTTTCTTT
TRBV10-3	-	TRBJ2-5	-	CAISVTSEGLETQYF	TGTGCCATCAGTGTCACTTCGGAGGGTTTAGAGACCCAGTACTTC
TRBV28	-	TRBJ2-2	TRBD1	CASRGRDSYTGELFF	TGTGCCTCCCGAGGACGGGACAGCTACACCGGGGAGCTGTTTTTT
TRBV9	-	TRBJ2-7	TRBD2	CASSSSGIPSYEQYF	TGTGCCAGCAGCTCTAGCGGGATCCCCTCCTACGAGCAGTACTTC
TRBV11-2	few	TRBJ2-7	-	CASSWPLQDSSYEQYF	TGTGCCAGCAGCTGGCCCCTGCAGGATAGCTCCTACGAGCAGTACTTC
TRBV5-1	-	TRBJ1-1	-	CASSSSGIANTEAFF	TGCGCCAGCAGCTCCTCCGGGATAGCGAACACTGAAGCTTTCTTT
TRBV28	-	TRBJ2-4	TRBD2	CASSPVAGGPGQNIQYF	TGTGCCAGCAGTCCTGTAGCGGGAGGGCCGGGACAAAACATTCAGTACTTC
TRBV14	-	TRBJ2-1	TRBD2	CASSQLGSGGNEQFF	TGTGCCAGCAGCCAATTGGGCAGCGGGGGCAATGAGCAGTTCTTC
TRBV18	once	TRBJ1-5	-	CASSQELPGQAFNQPQHF	TGTGCCAGCTCACAAGAACTTCCGGGACAAGCGTTTAATCAGCCCCAGCATTTT
TRBV10-3	-	TRBJ1-5	TRBD1	CAITKGTGRQPQHF	TGTGCCATCACCAAGGGGACAGGGCGGCAGCCCCAGCATTTT
TRBV6-5	-	TRBJ2-7	-	CASRTPTDSSYEQYF	TGTGCCAGCAGGACACCGACAGACAGCTCCTACGAGCAGTACTTC
TRBV5-6	-	TRBJ2-6	TRBD1	CASSLGGTGGSVLTF	TGTGCCAGCAGCTTGGGTGGTACAGGGGGGAGCGTCCTGACTTTC
TRBV19	-	TRBJ1-1	-	CASSPGNREGGTEAFF	TGTGCCAGTAGTCCGGGCAACAGGGAGGGGGGCACTGAAGCTTTCTTT
TRBV9	-	TRBJ2-7	TRBD1	CASSVGSGGSSYEQYF	TGTGCCAGCAGCGTAGGATCAGGGGGTAGCTCCTACGAGCAGTACTTC
TRBV6-1	-	TRBJ1-6	-	CASSEVRDRVSPLHF	TGTGCCAGCAGTGAAGTGCGGGATAGGGTTTCACCCCTCCACTTT
TRBV5-6	-	TRBJ2-1	TRBD1	CASSLTGFNIGNEQFF	TGTGCCAGCAGCCTGACAGGGTTCAACATCGGAAATGAGCAGTTCTTC
TRBV7-9	-	TRBJ2-3	TRBD2	CASSVGTSASTDTQYF	TGTGCCAGCAGCGTGGGGACTAGCGCAAGCACAGATACGCAGTATTTT
TRBV4-2	once	TRBJ2-1	TRBD2	CASSQEGLGLAGVNEQFF	TGTGCCAGCAGCCAAGAAGGCCTTGGACTAGCGGGAGTTAATGAGCAGTTCTTC
TRBV7-2	-	TRBJ2-7	TRBD2	CASSLDGGTDEQYF	TGTGCCAGCAGCTTAGACGGGGGGACGGACGAGCAGTACTTC
TRBV2	once	TRBJ1-6	TRBD1	CASSEEGTGAWKNSPLHF	TGTGCCAGCAGTGAAGAGGGGACAGGGGCTTGGAAAAATTCACCCCTCCACTTT
TRBV5-1	-	TRBJ2-2	-	CASSLGQSGGELFF	TGCGCCAGCAGCCTAGGACAGAGTGGCGGGGAGCTGTTTTTT
TRBV9	few	TRBJ2-7	-	CASSSGLEQYF	TGTGCCAGCAGCTCAGGGCTCGAGCAGTACTTC
TRBV28	-	TRBJ1-4	TRBD1	CASSPWGQGARKLFF	TGTGCCAGCAGTCCCTGGGGCCAGGGGGCGAGAAAACTGTTTTTT
TRBV7-8	-	TRBJ2-2	-	CASSLVRGNTGELFF	TGTGCCAGCAGCTTAGTGCGGGGGAACACCGGGGAGCTGTTTTTT
TRBV5-1	-	TRBJ2-7	-	CASTQPGAYEQYF	TGCGCCAGCACCCAGCCAGGGGCCTACGAGCAGTACTTC
TRBV18	-	TRBJ2-5	-	CASSSLQGQETQYF	TGTGCCAGCTCATCCCTCCAGGGCCAAGAGACCCAGTACTTC
TRBV28	-	TRBJ2-2	-	CASTRATSVMSDTGELFF	TGTGCCAGCACAAGGGCGACTAGTGTGATGTCGGACACCGGGGAGCTGTTTTTT
TRBV4-3	few	TRBJ2-2	TRBD2	CASRAGPNTGELFF	TGCGCCAGCAGAGCGGGACCGAACACCGGGGAGCTGTTTTTT
TRBV7-9	-	TRBJ2-1	TRBD2	CASSPAGTSNNEQFF	TGTGCCAGCAGCCCGGCCGGGACTAGCAACAATGAGCAGTTCTTC
TRBV6-1	-	TRBJ1-5	TRBD1	CASTWTGGGQPQHF	TGTGCCAGCACCTGGACAGGGGGGGGTCAGCCCCAGCATTTT
TRBV6-5	-	TRBJ1-4	-	CASSYQGFTDEKLFF	TGTGCCAGCAGTTACCAGGGGTTTACTGATGAAAAACTGTTTTTT
TRBV6-5	-	TRBJ2-7	TRBD1	CASSHRDREHEQYF	TGTGCCAGCAGCCACCGGGACAGGGAACACGAGCAGTACTTC
TRBV5-1	-	TRBJ2-7	-	CASSWGLSGLSPYEQYF	TGCGCCAGCAGCTGGGGTCTCAGCGGGCTTTCCCCCTACGAGCAGTACTTC
TRBV5-4	-	TRBJ2-7	TRBD2	CASSSWFREANEQYF	TGTGCCAGCAGCTCGTGGTTTCGGGAGGCCAACGAGCAGTACTTC
TRBV9	-	TRBJ1-6	-	CASSVDLGNSPLHF	TGTGCCAGCAGCGTAGATCTAGGTAATTCACCCCTCCACTTT
TRBV7-9	-	TRBJ1-1	-	CSSSTENTEAFF	TGTTCCAGCAGTACAGAGAACACTGAAGCTTTCTTT
TRBV2	-	TRBJ2-1	TRBD2	CASRGTSGRNYNEQFF	TGTGCCAGCAGAGGAACTAGCGGGAGGAACTACAATGAGCAGTTCTTC
TRBV30	-	TRBJ1-2	-	CAWSVGGVGYGYTF	TGTGCCTGGAGTGTAGGAGGGGTCGGCTATGGCTACACCTTC
TRBV27	-	TRBJ2-7	TRBD2	CASSPPSTSGRYEQYF	TGTGCCAGCAGTCCCCCCTCGACTAGCGGTCGCTACGAGCAGTACTTC
TRBV28	-	TRBJ1-1	TRBD1	CASSLPDRSGEAFF	TGTGCCAGCAGTCTCCCGGACAGGAGCGGTGAAGCTTTCTTT
TRBV28	-	TRBJ2-5	-	CASRQVQETQYF	TGTGCCAGCAGACAGGTCCAAGAGACCCAGTACTTC
TRBV6-6	-	TRBJ2-1	TRBD2	CASTLAGSYNEQFF	TGTGCCAGCACCTTAGCGGGATCCTACAATGAGCAGTTCTTC
TRBV10-1	-	TRBJ2-7	TRBD2	CASSESAAGSYEQYF	TGCGCCAGCAGTGAGTCGGCAGCGGGATCCTACGAGCAGTACTTC